These 18 T cell receptor beta chains originate from one sample sequenced in a study of blood T cells in healthy people across ages. Using a J-beta primer mix together with a sample-barcoded 5' primer, a second PCR was run for roughly 6 to 12 cycles. Each CDR3 protein is one row after TCRdb ran MiXCR on the 5' RACE reads. Among fewer than 2,000,000 distinct CDR3 sequences, about two fifths were seen once, and the ten largest hold about 21%. Sequenced material: blood. The receptors derive from a human donor in good health.

In its sample, this clonotype was seen a few times. This chain links TRBV4-3 with TRBJ2-1; 9 bases agree with TRBD2. The CDR3 contains 15 residues. V was pared by 0 bases and J by 7 bases, with 4 bases of the junction left unmatched. Germline V gives CDR1 LGHNA, CDR2 YSLEER. The CDR3 DNA reads as TGCGCCAGCAGCCAAGATCTAGCGGGGTGGAATGAGCAGTTCTTC. Residues: CASSQDLAGWNEQFF.

The V call is TRBV2, the J call TRBJ2-3, with 7 bases lining up with TRBD1. This CDR3 has 13 residues. Germline CDR1 and CDR2: SNHLY and FYNNEI. J gave up 11 bases and V 5 bases, and 10 bases lay outside the gene matches. The CDR3: CASSSNPGQQQYF. The CDR3 region has the DNA TGTGCCAGCAGTAGCAACCCGGGACAGCAGCAGTATTTT.

The rearrangement joins TRBV27 to TRBJ2-4; D is perhaps TRBD1 or TRBD2 (5 bases each). The last part of the DNA fits TRBJ2-7 better; the J call may be wrong. This CDR3 region has 15 residues. Germline V gives CDR1 MNHEY, CDR2 SMNVEV (reference sequence). DNA for the CDR3: TGTGCCAGCAGTCCGAGACCGGGACGGGCCTACGAGCAGTACTTC. Amino acid sequence: CASSPRPGRAYEQYF.

The chain links TRBV29-1 to TRBJ2-7; tentative D call: TRBD2 (5 bases). The CDR3 runs to 12 residues. V lost 1 base to trimming and J lost 3 bases, with 7 bases between them. The germline V gene encodes CDR1 SQVTM and CDR2 ANQGSEA. The CDR3 bases are TGCAGCGTTGAAGCGGCGGGCTACGAGCAGTACTTC. Protein product: CSVEAAGYEQYF.

This clonotype has a handful of counts. The chain couples TRBV9 to TRBJ2-7; D gene unclear. V was pared by 0 bases and J by 5 bases, with 15 bases between. The CDR3 sequence is 15 residues long. Germline values: CDR1 SGDLS, CDR2 YYNGEE. The CDR3 region has the DNA TGTGCCAGCAGCGTAGGAGGCCTCCCCTTCCACGAGCAGTACTTC. This gives the protein CASSVGGLPFHEQYF. The variable domain in full, completed from reference TRBV9 and TRBJ2-7, reads DSGVTQTPKHLITATGQRVTLRCSPRSGDLSVYWYQQSLDQGLQFLIQYYNGEERAKGNILERFSAQQFPDLHSELNLSSLELGDSALYFCASSVGGLPFHEQYFGPGTRLTVT.

This clonotype came up a few times. One end of the junction is discordant with germline, which a read error may explain. The J gene is TRBJ2-1, the V gene TRBV9; TRBD2 matches at 13 bases. Germline CDR1 and CDR2: SGDLS and YYNGEE. The CDR3 consists of 14 residues. CDR3 loop: CACSGLAGVDEQFF. The CDR3 nucleotides read TGTGCCTGCAGTGGACTAGCGGGGGTCGATGAGCAGTTCTTC.

This clonotype has only a few counts. V and J are TRBV7-9 and TRBJ1-4, with 8 bases matching TRBD1. The CDR3 is 15 amino acids. V was clipped by 1 base and J by 7 bases; unmatched bases: 5. CDR1 and CDR2 (germline): SEHNR, FQNEAQ (reference sequence). The CDR3 reads CASSLEGQGPEKLFF. As DNA, the CDR3 is TGTGCCAGCAGCTTAGAAGGACAGGGTCCTGAAAAACTGTTTTTT.

This clonotype was seen only a few times. The chain employs TRBV4-2 and TRBJ2-7, with D possibly TRBD1 on 5 matching bases. CDR3 length equals 15 residues. V was clipped by 5 bases and J by 0 bases, with 14 bases between them. The germline V gene has CDR1 LGHNA and CDR2 YNFKEQ. The CDR3 coding sequence is TGTGCCAGCAGCGGGATACAGGCCCACTCCTACGAGCAGTACTTC. Translated: CASSGIQAHSYEQYF.

This clonotype was picked up many times. The chain combines TRBV20-1 with TRBJ1-6; 11 positions match TRBD1. The germline V gene has CDR1 DFQATT and CDR2 SNEGSKA (reference sequence). CDR3 size: 14 residues. Trimming took 5 bases from V and 9 from J; bases not matched to a gene: 6. CDR3 DNA: TGCAGTGCTTTCCCGGGACAGGGGGGTTCACCCCTCCACTTT. Amino acids: CSAFPGQGGSPLHF.

The J gene is TRBJ2-1, the V gene TRBV30; the D is unclear. The CDR3 has 11 residues. Germline CDR1 and CDR2: GTSNPN and SVGIG (reference sequence). The V end lost 0 bases, the J end lost 10 bases, and 7 bases lay between the germline ends. The CDR3 DNA reads as TGTGCCTGGAGTGTGGGTGGCGAGCAGTTCTTC. This translates into CAWSVGGEQFF. Complete variable domain (other parts from reference TRBV30 and TRBJ2-1): SQTIHQWPATLVQPVGSPLSLECTVEGTSNPNLYWYRQAAGRGLQLLFYSVGIGQISSEVPQNLSASRPQDRQFILSSKKLLLSDSGFYLCAWSVGGEQFFGPGTRLTVL.

This clonotype appeared once. The V and J genes are TRBV5-1 and TRBJ1-2; TRBD1 matches at 7 bases. The CDR3 has 15 amino acids. The germline CDR1 and CDR2 sequences are SGHRS and YFSETQ. The junction had 11 bases not matched to a gene; V was cut back by 7 bases and J by 2 bases. The CDR3 nucleotides are TGCGCCAGCCGCAACCCCTCCAGGGGGAACTATGGCTACACCTTC. Translation gives CASRNPSRGNYGYTF.

This rearrangement joins TRBV7-2 to TRBJ2-5, with D tentatively TRBD1 or TRBD2 (5 bases each). CDR3 size: 14 residues. CDR1 is SGHTA and CDR2 is FQGNSA in the germline V gene. Trimming took 4 bases from V and 4 from J, leaving 13 bases between them. In DNA, the CDR3 is TGTGCCAGCAGCTCACTAGACAGCCTAGAGACCCAGTACTTC. Translation: CASSSLDSLETQYF.

The sample holds a few counts of this clonotype. CDR3 residues: CASMGSYGYTF. The CDR3, as DNA: TGTGCCAGTATGGGGTCCTATGGCTACACCTTC. V gene TRBV19 combines with J gene TRBJ1-2; no clear D. This CDR3 is built from 11 residues. CDR1 and CDR2 (germline): LNHDA, SQIVND (reference sequence). V was pared by 7 bases and J by 4 bases, with 7 bases between. Using reference TRBV19 and TRBJ1-2 for the parts outside the CDR3, the full variable domain is DGGITQSPKYLFRKEGQNVTLSCEQNLNHDAMYWYRQDPGQGLRLIYYSQIVNDFQKGDIAEGYSVSREKKESFPLTVTSAQKNPTAFYLCASMGSYGYTFGSGTRLTVV.

The chain is built from TRBV28 and TRBJ1-2; a weak D match, TRBD1 (5 bases). Germline assignment: CDR1 MDHEN and CDR2 SYDVKM. V lost 11 bases and J lost 2, with 18 bases in between. The length of the CDR3 is 14 residues. DNA of the CDR3: TGTGCCGCCAACCAGGGAGGTTTGAACTATGGCTACACCTTC. It yields the protein CAANQGGLNYGYTF.

The table lists this clonotype with a count of one. The chain carries TRBV20-1 and TRBJ2-3; TRBD2 is a possible D gene (5 bases). Trimming took off 0 bases at V and 2 bases at J, with 12 bases between the two ends. This CDR3 contains 15 residues. CDR1 is DFQATT and CDR2 is SNEGSKA in the germline V gene (reference sequence). In DNA form, the CDR3 reads TGCAGTGCTAGAGAGACTATACTCAACACAGATACGCAGTATTTT. Encoded protein: CSARETILNTDTQYF.

This clonotype was recorded a few times. The V gene is TRBV6-2 or TRBV6-3, the J gene TRBJ2-5; D is unresolved. V gave up 7 bases and J gave up 1 base, with 10 bases separating them. The CDR3 has 13 amino acids. Germline values: CDR1 MNHEY, CDR2 SVGEGT. CDR3: CASTPTGQETQYF. CDR3 coding DNA: TGTGCCAGCACCCCAACGGGCCAAGAGACCCAGTACTTC.

This clonotype occurred a few times. The V gene is TRBV12-3 or TRBV12-4, the J gene TRBJ1-5; D unclear. The length of the CDR3 is 16 residues. Trimming removed 1 base from V and 5 bases from J, with 15 bases in between. The CDR3 region is CASSLEGGQQDQPQHF. The CDR3 region has the DNA TGTGCCAGCAGTTTAGAGGGCGGGCAGCAAGATCAGCCCCAGCATTTT.

V gene TRBV13 combines with J gene TRBJ2-7; 8 bases map to TRBD2. The germline V gene has CDR1 PRHDT and CDR2 FYEKMQ (reference sequence). The V and J ends lost 4 bases and 6 bases, in that order; junction bases with no gene match: 8. The CDR3 is 14 residues long. The CDR3 protein is CASSSGELAGEQYF. Written as DNA, the CDR3 is TGTGCCAGCAGCTCAGGAGAGCTAGCGGGCGAGCAGTACTTC.